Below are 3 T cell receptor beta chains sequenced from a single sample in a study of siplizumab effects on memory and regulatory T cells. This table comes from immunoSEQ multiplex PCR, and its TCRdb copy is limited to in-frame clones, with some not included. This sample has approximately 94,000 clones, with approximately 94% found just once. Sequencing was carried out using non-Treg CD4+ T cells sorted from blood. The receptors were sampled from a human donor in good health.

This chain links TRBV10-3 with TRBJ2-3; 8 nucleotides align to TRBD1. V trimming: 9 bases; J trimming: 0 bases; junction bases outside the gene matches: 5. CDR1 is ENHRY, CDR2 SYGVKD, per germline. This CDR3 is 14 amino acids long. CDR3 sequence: CAIQGVTSTDTQYF. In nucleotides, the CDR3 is TGTGCCATACAGGGGGTAACCAGCACAGATACGCAGTATTTT.

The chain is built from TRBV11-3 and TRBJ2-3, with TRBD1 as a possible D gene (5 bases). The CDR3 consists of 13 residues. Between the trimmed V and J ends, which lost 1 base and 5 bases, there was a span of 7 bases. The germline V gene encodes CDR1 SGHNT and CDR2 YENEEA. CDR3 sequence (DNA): TGTGCCAGCAGCTTAGGACAGAGAGATACGCAGTATTTT. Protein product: CASSLGQRDTQYF.

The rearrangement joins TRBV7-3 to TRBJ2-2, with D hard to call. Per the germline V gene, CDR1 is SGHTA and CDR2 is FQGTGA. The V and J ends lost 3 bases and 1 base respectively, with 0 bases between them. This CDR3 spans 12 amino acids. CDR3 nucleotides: TGTGCCAGCAGCTTGAACACCGGGGAGCTGTTTTTT. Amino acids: CASSLNTGELFF.